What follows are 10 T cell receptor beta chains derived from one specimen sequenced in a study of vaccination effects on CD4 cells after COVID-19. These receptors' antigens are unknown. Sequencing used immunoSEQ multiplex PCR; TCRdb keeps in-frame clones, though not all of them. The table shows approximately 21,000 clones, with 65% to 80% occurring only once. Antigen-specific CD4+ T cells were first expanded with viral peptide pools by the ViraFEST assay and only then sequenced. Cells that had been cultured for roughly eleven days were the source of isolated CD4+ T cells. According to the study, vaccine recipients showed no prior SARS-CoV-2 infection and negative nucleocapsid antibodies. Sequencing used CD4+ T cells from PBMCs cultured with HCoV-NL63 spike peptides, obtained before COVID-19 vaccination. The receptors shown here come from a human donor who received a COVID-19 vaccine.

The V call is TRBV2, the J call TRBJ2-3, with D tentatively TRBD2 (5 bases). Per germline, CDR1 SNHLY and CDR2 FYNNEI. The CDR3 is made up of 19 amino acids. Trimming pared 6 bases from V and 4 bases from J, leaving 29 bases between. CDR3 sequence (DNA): TGTGCCAGCAGCGCTCCAATATTTGCCCAGCGGAAGAGGTCAGATACGCAGTATTTT. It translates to CASSAPIFAQRKRSDTQYF. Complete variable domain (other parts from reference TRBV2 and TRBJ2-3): EPEVTQTPSHQVTQMGQEVILRCVPISNHLYFYWYRQILGQKVEFLVSFYNNEISEKSEIFDDQFSVERPDGSNFTLKIRSTKLEDSAMYFCASSAPIFAQRKRSDTQYFGPGTRLTVL.

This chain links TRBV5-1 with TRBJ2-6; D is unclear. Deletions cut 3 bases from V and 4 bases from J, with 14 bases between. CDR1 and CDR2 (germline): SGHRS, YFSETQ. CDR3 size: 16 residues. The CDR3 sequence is CASSSPELAGANVLTF. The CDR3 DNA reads TGCGCCAGCAGCTCCCCTGAGTTGGCCGGGGCCAACGTCCTGACTTTC.

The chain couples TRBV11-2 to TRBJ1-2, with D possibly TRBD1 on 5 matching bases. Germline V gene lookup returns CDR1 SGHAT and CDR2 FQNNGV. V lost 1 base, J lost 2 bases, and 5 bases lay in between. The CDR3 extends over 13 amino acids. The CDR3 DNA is TGTGCCAGCAGCTTAGGACAGAACTATGGCTACACCTTC. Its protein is CASSLGQNYGYTF.

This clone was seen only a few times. The CDR3 is CASSLVGGWSDSPLHF. CDR3 DNA: TGTGCCAGCAGCTTGGTTGGGGGGTGGAGTGATTCACCCCTCCACTTT. The chain links TRBV5-4 to TRBJ1-6, with D possibly matching TRBD1 (5 bases). V lost 0 bases and J 8 bases, leaving 15 bases between the germline ends. Germline CDR1 is SGHNT and CDR2 is YYREEE (reference sequence). The CDR3 length is 16 residues.

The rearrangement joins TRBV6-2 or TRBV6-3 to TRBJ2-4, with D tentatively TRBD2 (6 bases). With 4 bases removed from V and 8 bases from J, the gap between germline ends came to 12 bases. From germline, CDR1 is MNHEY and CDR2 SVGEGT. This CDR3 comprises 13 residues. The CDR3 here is CASSSGDLDIQYF. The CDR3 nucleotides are TGTGCCAGCAGTTCGGGGGATCTAGACATTCAGTACTTC.

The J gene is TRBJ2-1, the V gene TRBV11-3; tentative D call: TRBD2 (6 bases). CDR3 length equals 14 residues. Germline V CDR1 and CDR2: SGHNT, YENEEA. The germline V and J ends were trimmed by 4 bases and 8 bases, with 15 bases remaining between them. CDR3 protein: CASSSYRSGDEQFF. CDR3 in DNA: TGTGCCAGCAGCTCCTATCGTAGCGGAGATGAGCAGTTCTTC.

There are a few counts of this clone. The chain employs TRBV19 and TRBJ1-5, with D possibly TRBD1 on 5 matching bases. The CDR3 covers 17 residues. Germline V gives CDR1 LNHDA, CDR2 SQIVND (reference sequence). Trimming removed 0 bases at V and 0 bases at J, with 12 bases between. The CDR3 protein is CASSIDPGRYSNQPQHF. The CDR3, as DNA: TGTGCCAGTAGTATAGATCCGGGACGGTATAGCAATCAGCCCCAGCATTTT. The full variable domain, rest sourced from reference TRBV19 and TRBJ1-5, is DGGITQSPKYLFRKEGQNVTLSCEQNLNHDAMYWYRQDPGQGLRLIYYSQIVNDFQKGDIAEGYSVSREKKESFPLTVTSAQKNPTAFYLCASSIDPGRYSNQPQHFGDGTRLSIL.

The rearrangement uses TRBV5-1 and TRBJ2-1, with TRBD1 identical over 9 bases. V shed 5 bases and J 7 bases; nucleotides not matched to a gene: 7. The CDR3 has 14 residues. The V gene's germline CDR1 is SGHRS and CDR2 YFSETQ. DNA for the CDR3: TGCGCCAGCAGTACTGGACAGGGGCGAAATGAGCAGTTCTTC. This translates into CASSTGQGRNEQFF. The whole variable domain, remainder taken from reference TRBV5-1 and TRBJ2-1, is KAGVTQTPRYLIKTRGQQVTLSCSPISGHRSVSWYQQTPGQGLQFLFEYFSETQRNKGNFPGRFSGRQFSNSRSEMNVSTLELGDSALYLCASSTGQGRNEQFFGPGTRLTVL.

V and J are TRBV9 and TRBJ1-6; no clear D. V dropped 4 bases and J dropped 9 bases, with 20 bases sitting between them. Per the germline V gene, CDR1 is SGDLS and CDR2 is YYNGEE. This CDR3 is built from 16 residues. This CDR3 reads CASSLNDPGVGSPLHF. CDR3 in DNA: TGTGCCAGCAGCCTTAACGATCCGGGAGTCGGTTCACCCCTCCACTTT.

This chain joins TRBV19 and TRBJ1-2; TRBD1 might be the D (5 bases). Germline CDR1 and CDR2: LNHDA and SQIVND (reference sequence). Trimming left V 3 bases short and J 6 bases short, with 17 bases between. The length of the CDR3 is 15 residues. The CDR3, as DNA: TGTGCCAGTAGTATTGTGGTTGACCGAGGGGATGGCTACACCTTC. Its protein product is CASSIVVDRGDGYTF.